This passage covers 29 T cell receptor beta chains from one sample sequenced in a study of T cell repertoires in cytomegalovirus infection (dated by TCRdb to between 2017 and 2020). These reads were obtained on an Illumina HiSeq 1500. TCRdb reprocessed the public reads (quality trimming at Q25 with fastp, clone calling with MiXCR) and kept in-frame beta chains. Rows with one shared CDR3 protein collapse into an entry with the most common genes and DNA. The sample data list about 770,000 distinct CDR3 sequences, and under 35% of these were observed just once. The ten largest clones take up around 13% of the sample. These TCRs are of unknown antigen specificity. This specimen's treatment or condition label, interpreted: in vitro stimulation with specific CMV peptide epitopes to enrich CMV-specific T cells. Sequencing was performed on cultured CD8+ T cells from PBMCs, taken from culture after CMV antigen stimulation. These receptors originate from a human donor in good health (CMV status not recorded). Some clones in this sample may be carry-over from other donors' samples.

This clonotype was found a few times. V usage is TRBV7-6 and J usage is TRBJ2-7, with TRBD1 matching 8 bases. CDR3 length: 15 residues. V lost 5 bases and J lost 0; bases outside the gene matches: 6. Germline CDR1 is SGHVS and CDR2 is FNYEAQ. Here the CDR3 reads CASSTGQVSSYEQYF. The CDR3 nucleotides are TGTGCCAGCAGCACGGGACAGGTCAGCTCCTACGAGCAGTACTTC.

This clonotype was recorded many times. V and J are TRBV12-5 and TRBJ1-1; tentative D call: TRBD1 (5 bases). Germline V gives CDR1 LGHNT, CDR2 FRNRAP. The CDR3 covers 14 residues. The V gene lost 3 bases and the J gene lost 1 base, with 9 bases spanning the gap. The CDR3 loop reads CASGFQGANTEAFF. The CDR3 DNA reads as TGTGCTAGTGGTTTTCAGGGAGCGAACACTGAAGCTTTCTTT.

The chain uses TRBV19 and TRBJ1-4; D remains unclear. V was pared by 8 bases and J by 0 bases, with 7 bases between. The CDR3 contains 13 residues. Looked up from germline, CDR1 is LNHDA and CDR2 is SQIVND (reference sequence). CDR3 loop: CASQPATNEKLFF. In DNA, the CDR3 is TGTGCCAGTCAGCCCGCAACTAATGAAAAACTGTTTTTT. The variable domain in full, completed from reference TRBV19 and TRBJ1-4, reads DGGITQSPKYLFRKEGQNVTLSCEQNLNHDAMYWYRQDPGQGLRLIYYSQIVNDFQKGDIAEGYSVSREKKESFPLTVTSAQKNPTAFYLCASQPATNEKLFFGSGTQLSVL.

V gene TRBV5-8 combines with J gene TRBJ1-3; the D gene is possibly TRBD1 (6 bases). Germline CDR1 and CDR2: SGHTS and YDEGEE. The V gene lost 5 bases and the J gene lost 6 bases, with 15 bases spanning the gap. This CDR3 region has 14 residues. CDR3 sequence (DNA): TGTGCCAGCAGGAATACAGGGACGGAAAACACCATATATTTT. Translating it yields CASRNTGTENTIYF.

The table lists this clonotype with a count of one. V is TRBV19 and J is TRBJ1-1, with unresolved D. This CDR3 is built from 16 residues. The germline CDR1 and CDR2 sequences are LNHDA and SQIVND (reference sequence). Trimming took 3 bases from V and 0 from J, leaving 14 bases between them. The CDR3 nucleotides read TGTGCCAGTAGTATCCCGCCTGGGGATTTGAACACTGAAGCTTTCTTT. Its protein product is CASSIPPGDLNTEAFF. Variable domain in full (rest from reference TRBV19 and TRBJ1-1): DGGITQSPKYLFRKEGQNVTLSCEQNLNHDAMYWYRQDPGQGLRLIYYSQIVNDFQKGDIAEGYSVSREKKESFPLTVTSAQKNPTAFYLCASSIPPGDLNTEAFFGQGTRLTVV.

In DNA form, the CDR3 reads TGTGCCAGCAGTTCACAGGGGGCGCAGTACAATGAGCAGTTCTTC. Protein: CASSSQGAQYNEQFF. The chain recombines TRBV12-3 or TRBV12-4 with TRBJ2-1; 9 bases align to TRBD1. CDR3 length: 15 amino acids. After removal of 4 bases from V and 4 bases from J, the junction contained 5 bases not matched to a gene.

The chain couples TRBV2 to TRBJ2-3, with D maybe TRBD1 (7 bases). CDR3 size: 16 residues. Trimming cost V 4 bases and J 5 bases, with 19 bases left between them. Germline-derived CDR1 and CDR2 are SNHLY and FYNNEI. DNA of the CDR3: TGTGCCAGCAGTGGACCCGGGGAGCAGGGGGGAGATACGCAGTATTTT. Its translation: CASSGPGEQGGDTQYF. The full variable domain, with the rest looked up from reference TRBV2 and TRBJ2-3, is EPEVTQTPSHQVTQMGQEVILRCVPISNHLYFYWYRQILGQKVEFLVSFYNNEISEKSEIFDDQFSVERPDGSNFTLKIRSTKLEDSAMYFCASSGPGEQGGDTQYFGPGTRLTVL.

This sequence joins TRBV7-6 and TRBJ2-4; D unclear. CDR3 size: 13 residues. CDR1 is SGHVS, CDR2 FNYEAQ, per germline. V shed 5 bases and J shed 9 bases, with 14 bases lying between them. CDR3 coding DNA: TGTGCCAGCAGCCACCTCAAGGGTACCATTCAGTACTTC. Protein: CASSHLKGTIQYF.

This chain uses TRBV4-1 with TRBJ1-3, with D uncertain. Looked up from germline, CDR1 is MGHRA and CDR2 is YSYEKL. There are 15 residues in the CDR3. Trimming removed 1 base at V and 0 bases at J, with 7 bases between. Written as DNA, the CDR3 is TGCGCCAGCAGCCAAGTCGACCTCTCTGGAAACACCATATATTTT. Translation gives CASSQVDLSGNTIYF.

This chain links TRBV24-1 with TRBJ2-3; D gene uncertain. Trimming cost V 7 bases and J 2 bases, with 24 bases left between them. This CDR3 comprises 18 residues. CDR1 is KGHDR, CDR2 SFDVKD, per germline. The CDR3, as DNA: TGTGCCACCAGCATTGGGATAGACGGAACTCTCAACACAGATACGCAGTATTTT. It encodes CATSIGIDGTLNTDTQYF.

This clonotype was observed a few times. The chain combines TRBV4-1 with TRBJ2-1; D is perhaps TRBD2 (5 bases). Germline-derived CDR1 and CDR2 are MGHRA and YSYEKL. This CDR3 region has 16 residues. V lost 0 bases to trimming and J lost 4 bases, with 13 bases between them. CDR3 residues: CASSQDSGMGYNEQFF. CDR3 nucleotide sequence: TGCGCCAGCAGCCAAGACTCGGGGATGGGGTACAATGAGCAGTTCTTC.

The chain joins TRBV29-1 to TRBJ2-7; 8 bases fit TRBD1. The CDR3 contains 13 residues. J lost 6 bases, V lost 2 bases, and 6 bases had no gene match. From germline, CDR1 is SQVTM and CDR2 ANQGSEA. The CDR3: CSVERQGWGEQYF. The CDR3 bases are TGCAGCGTTGAACGACAGGGGTGGGGCGAGCAGTACTTC.

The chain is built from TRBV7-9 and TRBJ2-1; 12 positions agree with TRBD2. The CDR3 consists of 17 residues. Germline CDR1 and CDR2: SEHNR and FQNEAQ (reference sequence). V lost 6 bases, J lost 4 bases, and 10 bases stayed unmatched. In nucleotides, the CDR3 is TGTGCCAGCAGTAAAGGAGGACTAGCGGGGATATACAATGAGCAGTTCTTC. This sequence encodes CASSKGGLAGIYNEQFF.

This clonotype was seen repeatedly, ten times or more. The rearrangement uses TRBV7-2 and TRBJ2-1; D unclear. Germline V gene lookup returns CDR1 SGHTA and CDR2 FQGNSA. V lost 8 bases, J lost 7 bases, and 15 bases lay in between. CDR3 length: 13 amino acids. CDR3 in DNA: TGTGCCAGCGGAACCCCAAGGGTAAATGAGCAGTTCTTC. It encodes CASGTPRVNEQFF.

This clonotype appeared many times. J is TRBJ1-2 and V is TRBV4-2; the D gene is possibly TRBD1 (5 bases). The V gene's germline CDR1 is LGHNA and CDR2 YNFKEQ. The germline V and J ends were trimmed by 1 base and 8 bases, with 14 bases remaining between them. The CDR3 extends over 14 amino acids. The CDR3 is CASSQGGEMSGYTF. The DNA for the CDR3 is TGTGCCAGCAGCCAAGGGGGGGAGATGAGCGGCTACACCTTC.

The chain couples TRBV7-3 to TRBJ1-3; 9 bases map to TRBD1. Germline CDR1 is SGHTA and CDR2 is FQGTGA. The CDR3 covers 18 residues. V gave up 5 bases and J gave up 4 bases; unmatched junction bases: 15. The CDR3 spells CASSPIWRDRERGNTIYF. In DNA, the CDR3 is TGTGCCAGCAGCCCAATATGGAGGGACAGGGAGAGGGGAAACACCATATATTTT.

The chain's CDR3 is CASSESQTNQPQHF. In DNA, the CDR3 is TGTGCCAGCAGTGAAAGTCAGACAAATCAGCCCCAGCATTTT. The rearrangement joins TRBV2 to TRBJ1-5, with no clear D. Germline CDR1 and CDR2: SNHLY and FYNNEI. CDR3 length equals 14 residues. Trimming removed 2 bases at V and 4 bases at J, with 9 bases between.

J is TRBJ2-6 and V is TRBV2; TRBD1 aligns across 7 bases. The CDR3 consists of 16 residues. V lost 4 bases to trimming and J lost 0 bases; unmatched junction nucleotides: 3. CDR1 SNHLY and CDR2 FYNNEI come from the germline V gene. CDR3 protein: CASSGDSHSGANVLTF. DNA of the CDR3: TGTGCCAGCAGTGGGGACAGTCACTCTGGGGCCAACGTCCTGACTTTC. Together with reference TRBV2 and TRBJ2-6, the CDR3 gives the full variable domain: EPEVTQTPSHQVTQMGQEVILRCVPISNHLYFYWYRQILGQKVEFLVSFYNNEISEKSEIFDDQFSVERPDGSNFTLKIRSTKLEDSAMYFCASSGDSHSGANVLTFGAGSRLTVL.

The CDR3 nucleotides read TGTGCCAGCAGCTTCGGGAGGTCGTCAGGGGAAACCGGGGAGCTGTTTTTT. It is translated as CASSFGRSSGETGELFF. The chain joins TRBV7-8 to TRBJ2-2; possibly TRBD2 for D (7 bases). Trimming stripped 3 bases from V and 5 bases from J, with 19 bases between. CDR3 length: 17 residues. Germline lookup yields CDR1 SGHVS and CDR2 FQNEAQ.

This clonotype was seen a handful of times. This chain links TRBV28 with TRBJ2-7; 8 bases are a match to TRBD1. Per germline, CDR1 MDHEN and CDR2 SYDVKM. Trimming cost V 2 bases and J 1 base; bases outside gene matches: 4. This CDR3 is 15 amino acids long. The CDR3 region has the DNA TGTGCCAGCAGTTTAACAGGGGGTTTATCCTACGAGCAGTACGTC. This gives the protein CASSLTGGLSYEQYV.

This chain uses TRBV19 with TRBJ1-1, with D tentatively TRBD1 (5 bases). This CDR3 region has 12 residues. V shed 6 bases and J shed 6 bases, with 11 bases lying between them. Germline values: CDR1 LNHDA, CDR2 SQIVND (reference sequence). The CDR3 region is CASRWGRAEAFF. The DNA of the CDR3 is TGTGCCAGTAGGTGGGGACGGGCTGAAGCTTTCTTT.

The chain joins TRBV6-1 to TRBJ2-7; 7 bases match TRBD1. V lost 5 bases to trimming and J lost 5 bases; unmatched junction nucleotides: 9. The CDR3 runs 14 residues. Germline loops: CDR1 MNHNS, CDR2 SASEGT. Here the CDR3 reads CASSPNDRVDEQYV. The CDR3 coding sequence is TGTGCCAGCAGTCCGAACGACAGGGTCGACGAGCAGTACGTC.

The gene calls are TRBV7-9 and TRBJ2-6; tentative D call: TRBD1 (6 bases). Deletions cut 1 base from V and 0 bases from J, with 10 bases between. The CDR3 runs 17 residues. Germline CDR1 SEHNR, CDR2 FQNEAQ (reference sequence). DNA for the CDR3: TGTGCCAGCAGCTTAGTGGGGGCCCTCTCTGGGGCCAACGTCCTGACTTTC. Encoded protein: CASSLVGALSGANVLTF.

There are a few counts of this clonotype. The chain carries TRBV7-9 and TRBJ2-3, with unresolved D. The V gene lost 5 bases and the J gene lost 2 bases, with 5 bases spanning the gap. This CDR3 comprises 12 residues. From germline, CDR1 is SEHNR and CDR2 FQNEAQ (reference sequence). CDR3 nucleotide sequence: TGTGCCAGCAGCATGATCACAGATACGCAGTATTTT. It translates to CASSMITDTQYF.

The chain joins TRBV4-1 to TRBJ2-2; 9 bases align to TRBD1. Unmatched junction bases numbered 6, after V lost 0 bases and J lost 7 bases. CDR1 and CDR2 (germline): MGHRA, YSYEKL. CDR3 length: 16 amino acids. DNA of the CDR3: TGCGCCAGCAGCCAAGATGGGACAGGGTGGATCGGGGAGCTGTTTTTT. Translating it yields CASSQDGTGWIGELFF.

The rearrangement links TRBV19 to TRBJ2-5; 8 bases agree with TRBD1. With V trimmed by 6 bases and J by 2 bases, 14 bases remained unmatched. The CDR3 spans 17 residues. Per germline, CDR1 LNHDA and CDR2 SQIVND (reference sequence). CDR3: CASSPRQGTKGQETQYF. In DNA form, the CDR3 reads TGTGCCAGTAGCCCCAGACAGGGGACAAAGGGGCAAGAGACCCAGTACTTC.

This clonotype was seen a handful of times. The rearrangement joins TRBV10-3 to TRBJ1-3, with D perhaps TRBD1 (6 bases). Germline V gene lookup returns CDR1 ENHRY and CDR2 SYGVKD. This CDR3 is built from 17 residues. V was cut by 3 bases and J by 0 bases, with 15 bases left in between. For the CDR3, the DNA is TGTGCCATCAGTGAAAGGGACATTAGTAACTCTGGAAACACCATATATTTT. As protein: CAISERDISNSGNTIYF.

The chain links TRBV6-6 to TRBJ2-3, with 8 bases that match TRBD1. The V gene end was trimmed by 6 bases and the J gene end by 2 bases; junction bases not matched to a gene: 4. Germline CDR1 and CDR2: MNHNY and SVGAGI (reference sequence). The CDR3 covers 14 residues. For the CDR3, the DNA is TGTGCCAGCAGCTGGGACAGGTTCACAGATACGCAGTATTTT. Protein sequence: CASSWDRFTDTQYF.

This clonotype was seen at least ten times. For the CDR3, the DNA is TGTGCCAGCAGCTTATGGACAAACACTGAAGCTTTCTTT. It encodes CASSLWTNTEAFF. The chain links TRBV7-9 to TRBJ1-1, with D possibly matching TRBD1 (5 bases). In germline, CDR1 is SEHNR, CDR2 FQNEAQ (reference sequence). The CDR3 loop spans 13 amino acids. Trimming removed 2 bases at V and 2 bases at J, with 6 bases between.